The T cell receptor (beta chain) described here comes from a study of early T cells in non-severe SARS-CoV-2 infection. Whole-study context: The authors sequenced bulk RNA from unsorted whole blood, leaving chains unpaired.

Turning to this clonotype: What it binds is not known.

The library protocol tagged individual cDNA molecules with unique molecular identifiers. TCRdb analysed the 5' RACE reads with MiXCR anew, one entry per CDR3 protein. This table has more than 55,000 distinct CDR3 sequences, approximately 12% appearing once. The CDR3 loop spans 17 amino acids. The V segment lost 3 bases and the J segment 4 bases; nucleotides outside the gene matches: 13. The germline V gene has CDR1 SGHRS and CDR2 YFSETQ. Study conclusions and caveats: The matching step, a VDJdb search, favored anti-spike CD8 responses and missed private and CD4 specificities.

V and J are TRBV5-1 and TRBJ2-1, with 7 bases fitting TRBD2. This receptor was taken from an adult who was a healthcare worker with PCR-confirmed SARS-CoV-2 infection or an uninfected control (not recorded which). Sequencing input: whole blood. The CDR3: CASSWTFSGGSYNEQFF. The CDR3 coding sequence is TGCGCCAGCAGCTGGACCTTTTCGGGCGGGAGTTACAATGAGCAGTTCTTC.